The 9 T cell receptor beta chains below all came from one sample that was sequenced in a study of OX40 agonist ivuxolimab in advanced cancers. Clones were read by immunoSEQ multiplex PCR, and TCRdb kept only the in-frame ones, dropping some. Of approximately 41,000 clones in the sample, roughly 87% were seen once. The sequences come from CD4+ or CD8+ T cells sorted from blood, collected in a trial of the OX40 agonist ivuxolimab. These TCRs come from an adult with an advanced solid tumor such as melanoma, head and neck, liver or kidney cancer.

This clone showed up just once. This rearrangement joins TRBV9 to TRBJ2-1; D might be TRBD2 (5 bases). Germline CDR1 and CDR2: SGDLS and YYNGEE. This CDR3 has 15 amino acids. V lost 4 bases and J lost 2, with 13 bases in between. Here the CDR3 DNA reads TGTGCCAGCAGCTCAGGACTGGAACCCTACAATGAGCAGTTCTTC. Amino acid sequence: CASSSGLEPYNEQFF.

This clone was seen only once. The chain recombines TRBV1 with TRBJ2-3; TRBD2 was called by the table and not checked on the DNA. TRBV1 is assigned pseudogene status. CDR3 length equals 19 residues. The DNA of the CDR3 is TGCACCAGCAGCCATAGGGGAGCGGGGTGGTCTATGAGCACAGATACGCAGTATTTT. Translated: CTSSHRGAGWSMSTDTQYF.

The chain links TRBV7-9 to TRBJ2-1, with 7 bases that match TRBD2. Germline values: CDR1 SEHNR, CDR2 FQNEAQ (reference sequence). J was trimmed by 8 bases and V by 3 bases; bases with no gene match: 4. The CDR3 sequence is 13 residues long. CDR3 residues: CASSFFGGYEQFF. CDR3 DNA sequence: TGTGCCAGCAGCTTTTTCGGGGGGTATGAGCAGTTCTTC.

The genes are TRBV25-1 and TRBJ1-4, with TRBD1 matching 8 bases. The CDR3 extends over 17 amino acids. The V gene's germline CDR1 is MGHDK and CDR2 SYGVNS. Trimming at V came to 5 bases and at J to 1 base, leaving 9 bases not matched to a gene. CDR3: CASSQADRGVTNEKLFF. The CDR3 nucleotides are TGTGCCAGCAGTCAAGCCGACAGGGGAGTAACTAATGAAAAACTGTTTTTT. The full variable domain, rest sourced from reference TRBV25-1 and TRBJ1-4, is EADIYQTPRYLVIGTGKKITLECSQTMGHDKMYWYQQDPGMELHLIHYSYGVNSTEKGDLSSESTVSRIRTEHFPLTLESARPSHTSQYLCASSQADRGVTNEKLFFGSGTQLSVL.

The chain recombines TRBV19 with TRBJ1-2; 7 positions agree with TRBD1. The CDR3 extends over 12 amino acids. Germline V CDR1 and CDR2: LNHDA, SQIVND (reference sequence). The CDR3 is CVGGTVVSGYTF. In nucleotides, the CDR3 is TGTGTTGGAGGGACAGTCGTATCCGGCTACACCTTC.

The chain links TRBV7-6 to TRBJ2-2, with D unclear. Germline V gene lookup returns CDR1 SGHVS and CDR2 FNYEAQ. CDR3 size: 16 residues. The V end was cut by 0 bases, the J end by 6 bases, with 14 bases between. The CDR3 loop reads CASSLAHDWVSGELFF. DNA for the CDR3: TGTGCCAGCAGCTTAGCCCACGACTGGGTCTCCGGGGAGCTGTTTTTT.

The chain is built from TRBV2 and TRBJ2-5; D gene uncertain. CDR3 size: 13 residues. Trimming cost V 6 bases and J 3 bases, with 11 bases left between them. Germline V gives CDR1 SNHLY, CDR2 FYNNEI. The CDR3, as DNA: TGTGCCAGCAGCGAGACAACCGAAGAGACCCAGTACTTC. This gives the protein CASSETTEETQYF.

The chain combines TRBV27 with TRBJ2-3, with a weak D call TRBD2 (5 bases). Germline V gene lookup returns CDR1 MNHEY and CDR2 SMNVEV (reference sequence). The CDR3 runs 16 residues. Trimming cost V 2 bases and J 3 bases, with 15 bases left between them. CDR3 nucleotides: TGTGCCAGCAGTTTAGGCGCCGGGATTGGGACAGATACGCAGTATTTT. Its translation: CASSLGAGIGTDTQYF.

The chain carries TRBV11-2 and TRBJ1-1; possibly TRBD1 for D (6 bases). Germline values: CDR1 SGHAT, CDR2 FQNNGV. This CDR3 comprises 19 residues. The V gene lost 0 bases and the J gene lost 5 bases, with 25 bases spanning the gap. The CDR3: CASSLDPIWGDIEVTEAFF. CDR3 bases: TGTGCCAGCAGCTTAGATCCAATTTGGGGGGACATAGAGGTAACTGAAGCTTTCTTT. Supplemented by reference TRBV11-2 and TRBJ1-1, the full variable domain reads EAGVAQSPRYKIIEKRQSVAFWCNPISGHATLYWYQQILGQGPKLLIQFQNNGVVDDSQLPKDRFSAERLKGVDSTLKIQPAKLEDSAVYLCASSLDPIWGDIEVTEAFFGQGTRLTVV.